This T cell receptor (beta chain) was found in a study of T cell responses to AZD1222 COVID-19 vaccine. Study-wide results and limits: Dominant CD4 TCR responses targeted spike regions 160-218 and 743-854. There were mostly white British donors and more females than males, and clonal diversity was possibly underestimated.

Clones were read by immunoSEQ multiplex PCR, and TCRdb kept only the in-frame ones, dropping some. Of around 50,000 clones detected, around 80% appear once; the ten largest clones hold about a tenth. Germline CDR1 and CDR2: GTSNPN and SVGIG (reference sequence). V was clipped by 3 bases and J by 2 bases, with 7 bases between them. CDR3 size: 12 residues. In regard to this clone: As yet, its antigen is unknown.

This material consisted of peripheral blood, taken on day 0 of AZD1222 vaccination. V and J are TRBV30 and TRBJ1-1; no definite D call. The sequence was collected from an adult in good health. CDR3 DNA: TGTGCCTGGAGAAAGGGAAACACTGAAGCTTTCTTT. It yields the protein CAWRKGNTEAFF.